One and the same sample provided the 28 T cell receptor beta chains below, sequenced in a study of T cells in Graves' hyperthyroidism and ophthalmopathy. RNA transcripts yielded amplified TCR beta CDR3 regions. RT-PCR in the first round (using the HTBI primer set) targeted the TCR CDR3. TCRdb re-called the multiplex PCR reads with MiXCR, one entry per CDR3 protein. The table includes hundreds of thousands of distinct CDR3 sequences, about 25% detected once. The sequencing sample was made of blood. The source is a middle-aged man with Graves' hyperthyroidism.

Notes on this clonotype: A much larger clone differs by one base, so this may be a read error. Likely a read error: the CDR3 ends without its conserved phenylalanine or tryptophan. The chain employs TRBV11-1 and TRBJ2-1; D is undetermined. The ends were cut back, 5 bases at V and 5 bases at J, with 7 bases in the middle. Germline V gene sequence: CDR1 SGHAT, CDR2 FQDESV (reference sequence). The CDR3 spans 12 residues. For the CDR3, the DNA is TGTGCCAGCAGCCGAGGTGACAATGAGCAGTTCGTC. It translates to CASSRGDNEQFV.

The V gene is TRBV9, the J gene TRBJ2-7, with TRBD1 identical over 11 bases. Germline assignment: CDR1 SGDLS and CDR2 YYNGEE. The CDR3 covers 14 residues. The ends lost 4 bases at V and 8 bases at J; junction bases unmatched: 8. The CDR3 nucleotides are TGTGCCAGCAGCCCGGAGGGGACAGGGGGTAAGCAGTACTTC. The encoded protein is CASSPEGTGGKQYF.

This clonotype has only a few counts. V usage is TRBV3-1 and J usage is TRBJ1-6; D unclear. Trimming shortened V by 1 base and J by 7 bases, and 5 bases separated the two germline ends. The V gene's germline CDR1 is LGHDT and CDR2 YNNKEL (reference sequence). CDR3 length: 13 residues. The CDR3 is CASSQVSNSPLHF. Here the CDR3 DNA reads TGTGCCAGCAGCCAAGTCTCGAATTCACCCCTCCACTTT.

The rearrangement uses TRBV7-9 and TRBJ1-2; D is undetermined. V was shortened by 3 bases and J by 7 bases, with 9 bases between the two germline ends. CDR3 length: 12 residues. Germline CDR1 SEHNR, CDR2 FQNEAQ (reference sequence). The CDR3 loop is CASSLEAVGYTF. The CDR3 DNA is TGTGCCAGCAGCTTGGAGGCTGTTGGCTACACCTTC.

This clonotype was detected many times. The chain employs TRBV20-1 and TRBJ2-5, with 8 positions matching TRBD2. Losses at the gene ends were 6 bases for V and 5 bases for J; bases not matched to a gene: 8. The CDR3 runs to 13 residues. Germline loops: CDR1 DFQATT, CDR2 SNEGSKA (reference sequence). As DNA, the CDR3 is TGCAGTGCACATGCGACTAGCGAGGAGACCCAGTACTTC. This translates into CSAHATSEETQYF.

The chain links TRBV19 to TRBJ1-1; the match to TRBD1 covers 8 bases. Germline CDR1 and CDR2: LNHDA and SQIVND (reference sequence). Trimming at V came to 5 bases and at J to 5 bases, leaving 4 bases not matched to a gene. The CDR3 length is 13 residues. The CDR3 DNA reads as TGTGCCAGTAGTGTCGGACAGGGTACTGAAGCTTTCTTT. The encoded protein is CASSVGQGTEAFF.

This clonotype has a handful of counts. V gene TRBV20-1 combines with J gene TRBJ1-4; perhaps TRBD1 as D (6 bases). V lost 5 bases, J lost 5 bases, and 15 bases lay in between. This CDR3 has 14 residues. Germline lookup yields CDR1 DFQATT and CDR2 SNEGSKA (reference sequence). In nucleotides, the CDR3 is TGCAGTGCTGGCACAGGGAGGGTAAATGAAAAACTGTTTTTT. It codes for CSAGTGRVNEKLFF.

As concerns this clonotype: At one of its ends the junction is not consistent with the germline gene, which may arise from a read error. The rearrangement joins TRBV7-2 to TRBJ2-7; D is possibly TRBD1 (5 bases). The CDR3 runs 15 residues. Germline CDR1 SGHTA, CDR2 FQGNSA. CDR3 DNA: TGTGCCAGCGGACCCGGACACTTGAGCTCCGACGAGCAGTACTTC. It specifies CASGPGHLSSDEQYF.

The genes are TRBV7-9 and TRBJ1-4; tentatively, D is TRBD1 (6 bases). The CDR3 spans 16 residues. Germline V gene sequence: CDR1 SEHNR, CDR2 FQNEAQ (reference sequence). The ends were cut back, 6 bases at V and 6 bases at J, with 20 bases in the middle. The CDR3 is CASSVSWGGADEKLFF. CDR3 sequence (DNA): TGTGCCAGCAGTGTCTCGTGGGGGGGCGCGGATGAAAAACTGTTTTTT.

In this sample, this clonotype turned up many times. The gene calls are TRBV28 and TRBJ2-1; no clear D. Germline V gives CDR1 MDHEN, CDR2 SYDVKM. There are 14 residues in the CDR3. The V end was cut by 4 bases, the J end by 7 bases, with 14 bases between. CDR3 residues: CASSWQVVRNEQFF. The CDR3 DNA sequence: TGTGCCAGCAGTTGGCAGGTAGTCCGAAATGAGCAGTTCTTC.

The genes are TRBV7-8 and TRBJ1-4; D is perhaps TRBD1 (5 bases). Germline CDR1 reads SGHVS; CDR2 reads FQNEAQ. The CDR3 length is 14 residues. V was shortened by 5 bases and J by 8 bases, with 15 bases between the two germline ends. The CDR3 coding sequence is TGTGCCAGCAGCGGGGGGGGGGTCAAGGAAAAACTGTTTTTT. It codes for CASSGGGVKEKLFF.

There are a few counts of this clonotype. The rearrangement joins TRBV19 to TRBJ1-1, with TRBD1 identical over 8 bases. This CDR3 comprises 15 residues. The germline V gene encodes CDR1 LNHDA and CDR2 SQIVND (reference sequence). Unmatched junction bases numbered 8, after V lost 7 bases and J lost 1 base. Here the CDR3 reads CASTWTGIGNTEAFF. The CDR3 DNA reads as TGTGCCAGTACCTGGACAGGGATAGGGAACACTGAAGCTTTCTTT.

The chain couples TRBV20-1 to TRBJ2-7, with 8 bases aligning to TRBD2. Germline CDR1 DFQATT, CDR2 SNEGSKA (reference sequence). V was clipped by 1 base and J by 7 bases; unmatched bases: 18. The CDR3 runs to 17 residues. CDR3: CSARVVRESGRLYEQYF. The DNA for the CDR3 is TGCAGTGCTAGAGTGGTACGGGAGAGCGGGAGACTGTATGAGCAGTACTTC.

This clonotype was found a few times. The chain couples TRBV7-2 to TRBJ1-2; D uncertain. The CDR3 sequence is 15 residues long. The V and J ends lost 5 bases and 8 bases respectively, with 21 bases between them. CDR1 is SGHTA, CDR2 FQGNSA, per germline. The CDR3 DNA is TGTGCCAGCAGCCCGAATAACGTGGGGAGTCACGGCTACACCTTC. This translates into CASSPNNVGSHGYTF.

There are a few counts of this clonotype. This rearrangement joins TRBV3-1 to TRBJ2-7; unclear D gene. This CDR3 region has 14 residues. Germline values: CDR1 LGHDT, CDR2 YNNKEL (reference sequence). The V gene lost 1 base and the J gene lost 2 bases, with 9 bases spanning the gap. The CDR3 DNA follows: TGTGCCAGCAGCCAAGGATTTAAGGCCTACGAGCAGTACTTC. This encodes CASSQGFKAYEQYF.

V gene TRBV5-1 combines with J gene TRBJ1-6, with D hard to call. The CDR3 loop spans 14 amino acids. The germline V and J ends were trimmed by 0 bases and 3 bases, with 4 bases remaining between them. From germline, CDR1 is SGHRS and CDR2 YFSETQ. CDR3 amino acids: CASSLDDYNSPLHF. The DNA of the CDR3 is TGCGCCAGCAGCTTGGACGACTATAATTCACCCCTCCACTTT.

The chain recombines TRBV2 with TRBJ1-2, with 9 bases fitting TRBD1. Germline V gene lookup returns CDR1 SNHLY and CDR2 FYNNEI. The V gene end was trimmed by 7 bases and the J gene end by 3 bases; junction bases not matched to a gene: 6. The CDR3 runs to 14 residues. The CDR3 loop reads CASTTTGGHYGYTF. CDR3 coding DNA: TGTGCCAGCACAACGACAGGGGGACACTATGGCTACACCTTC.

This clonotype was recorded a few times. V and J are TRBV20-1 and TRBJ1-6; TRBD1 matches 7 bases. The CDR3 runs 16 residues. In germline, CDR1 is DFQATT, CDR2 SNEGSKA (reference sequence). The J segment lost 13 bases and the V segment lost 1 base, leaving 16 bases of the junction unmatched. CDR3 region: CSARGPRTGPYEPLHF. The CDR3 DNA reads as TGCAGTGCTAGAGGTCCAAGGACAGGACCCTATGAGCCCCTCCACTTT.

This clonotype was seen a few times. The chain has TRBV6-1 and TRBJ2-7; 9 bases align to TRBD1. From germline, CDR1 is MNHNS and CDR2 SASEGT. Unmatched junction bases numbered 7, after V lost 7 bases and J lost 3 bases. CDR3 length: 14 residues. CDR3 loop: CASMGQGHYYEQYF. The CDR3 DNA follows: TGTGCCAGCATGGGACAGGGCCATTACTACGAGCAGTACTTC.

The chain carries TRBV10-3 and TRBJ2-3, with 12 bases aligning to TRBD2. J gave up 5 bases and V 6 bases, and 6 bases lay outside the gene matches. From germline, CDR1 is ENHRY and CDR2 SYGVKD. The CDR3 runs 15 residues. The CDR3 nucleotides are TGTGCCATCAGAAGACTAGCGGGAGATGTAGATACGCAGTATTTT. Translation: CAIRRLAGDVDTQYF.

There are a few counts of this clonotype. In DNA form, the CDR3 reads TGTGCCAGCAAGGGTGAGACAGGGGACCAGCCCCAGCATTTT. Its protein is CASKGETGDQPQHF. The chain recombines TRBV12-3 or TRBV12-4 with TRBJ1-5; 8 bases fit TRBD1. CDR3 size: 14 residues. V dropped 7 bases and J dropped 7; count of bases not matched to a gene: 9.

The chain combines TRBV5-5 with TRBJ2-7; 8 bases align to TRBD2. The CDR3 totals 15 residues. Germline assignment: CDR1 SGHKS and CDR2 YYEKEE (reference sequence). Trimming at V came to 5 bases and at J to 0 bases, leaving 7 bases not matched to a gene. The CDR3, as DNA: TGTGCCAGCAGAACGGGAGGGGGGAGCTCCTACGAGCAGTACTTC. Protein sequence: CASRTGGGSSYEQYF.

This rearrangement joins TRBV27 to TRBJ1-1, with D possibly matching TRBD1 (6 bases). Germline-derived CDR1 and CDR2 are MNHEY and SMNVEV (reference sequence). With 4 bases removed from V and 10 bases from J, the gap between germline ends came to 13 bases. The CDR3 runs to 12 residues. CDR3 DNA: TGTGCCAGCAGTTCCTCGGGACACCGAGCTTTCTTT. It translates to CASSSSGHRAFF.

The V and J genes are TRBV13 and TRBJ1-6; 7 bases are shared with TRBD1. The CDR3 runs 17 residues. Germline V gene sequence: CDR1 PRHDT, CDR2 FYEKMQ (reference sequence). With V trimmed by 2 bases and J by 7 bases, 11 bases remained unmatched. This chain's CDR3 is CASSLRPQPGQNSPLHF. DNA of the CDR3: TGTGCCAGCAGCTTAAGGCCCCAACCGGGACAGAATTCACCCCTCCACTTT.

The chain uses TRBV6-1 and TRBJ1-4; no clear D. The V end was cut by 7 bases, the J end by 8 bases, with 11 bases between. The length of the CDR3 is 12 residues. CDR1 MNHNS and CDR2 SASEGT come from the germline V gene. The CDR3 region has the DNA TGTGCCAGCAATCATCCGGGGGAAAAACTGTTTTTT. Translated, it gives CASNHPGEKLFF.

This clonotype was counted only a few times. The chain joins TRBV20-1 to TRBJ2-7; 11 bases are shared with TRBD2. With the DNA end fitting TRBJ2-1 better, the J assignment may be wrong. The CDR3 totals 15 residues. Germline values: CDR1 DFQATT, CDR2 SNEGSKA (reference sequence). The CDR3 DNA is TGCAGTGCTAGTCTCGGACTAGCGGGCCCCTACGAGCAGTTCTTC. Translation gives CSASLGLAGPYEQFF.

This clonotype turned up a few times. The rearrangement joins TRBV7-9 to TRBJ2-2; the D gene is possibly TRBD1 (5 bases). Germline CDR1 reads SEHNR; CDR2 reads FQNEAQ (reference sequence). The V and J ends lost 5 bases and 2 bases respectively, with 9 bases between them. The CDR3 has 14 residues. CDR3 sequence: CASSQGANTGELFF. The DNA for the CDR3 is TGTGCCAGCAGCCAAGGGGCCAACACCGGGGAGCTGTTTTTT.

The chain employs TRBV11-3 and TRBJ2-1; tentative D call: TRBD2 (6 bases). Trimming stripped 4 bases from V and 15 bases from J, with 19 bases between. The germline V gene has CDR1 SGHNT and CDR2 YENEEA. The CDR3 is 13 residues long. The CDR3 protein is CASSSGPVGGLFF. In DNA form, the CDR3 reads TGTGCCAGCAGCTCCGGCCCCGTCGGGGGACTGTTCTTC.